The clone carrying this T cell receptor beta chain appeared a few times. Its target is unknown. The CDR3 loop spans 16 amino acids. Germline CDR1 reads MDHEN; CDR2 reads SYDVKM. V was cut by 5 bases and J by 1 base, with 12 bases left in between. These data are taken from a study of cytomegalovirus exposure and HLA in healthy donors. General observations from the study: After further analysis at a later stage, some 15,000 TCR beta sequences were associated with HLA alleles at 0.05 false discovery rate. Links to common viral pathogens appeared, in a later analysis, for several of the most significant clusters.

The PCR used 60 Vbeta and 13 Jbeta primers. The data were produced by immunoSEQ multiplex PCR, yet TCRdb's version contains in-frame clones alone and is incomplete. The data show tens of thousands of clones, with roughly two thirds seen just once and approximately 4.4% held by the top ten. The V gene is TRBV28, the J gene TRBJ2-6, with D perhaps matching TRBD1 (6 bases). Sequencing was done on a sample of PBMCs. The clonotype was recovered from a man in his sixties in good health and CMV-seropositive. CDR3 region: CASSLLQGSGANVLTF. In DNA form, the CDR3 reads TGTGCCAGCAGTCTACTACAGGGTTCTGGGGCCAACGTCCTGACTTTC.